A single sample is the source of the 14 T cell receptor beta chains below, sequenced in a study of cytomegalovirus exposure and HLA in healthy donors. Amplification used 60 Vbeta primers and 13 Jbeta primers. The assay was immunoSEQ multiplex PCR, and TCRdb's table has in-frame clones only and misses some. The repertoire consists of some 140,000 clones, with roughly 80% occurring once and the leading ten covering roughly 13%. The sample was PBMCs. The source is a man in his thirties or forties in good health and CMV-seropositive.

This clone was seen only once. The rearrangement links TRBV13 to TRBJ2-7, with 11 nucleotides matching TRBD2. The CDR3 consists of 17 residues. The germline gives CDR1 PRHDT, CDR2 FYEKMQ (reference sequence). Unmatched junction bases numbered 11, after V lost 3 bases and J lost 4 bases. Written as DNA, the CDR3 is TGTGCCAGCAGCTTCGGTGGGACTAGCGGAAGGTATTACGAGCAGTACTTC. Its translation: CASSFGGTSGRYYEQYF.

The gene calls are TRBV19 and TRBJ1-5, with 8 bases aligning to TRBD1. CDR1 is LNHDA and CDR2 is SQIVND in the germline V gene (reference sequence). There are 16 residues in the CDR3. The junction had 6 bases not matched to a gene; V was cut back by 4 bases and J by 1 base. The CDR3 nucleotides are TGTGCCAGTAGTACCACGACAGGGGCGAGCAATCAGCCCCAGCATTTT. Translation gives CASSTTTGASNQPQHF. The whole variable domain, remainder taken from reference TRBV19 and TRBJ1-5, is DGGITQSPKYLFRKEGQNVTLSCEQNLNHDAMYWYRQDPGQGLRLIYYSQIVNDFQKGDIAEGYSVSREKKESFPLTVTSAQKNPTAFYLCASSTTTGASNQPQHFGDGTRLSIL.

This chain joins TRBV2 and TRBJ2-5, with unresolved D. Germline V gene sequence: CDR1 SNHLY, CDR2 FYNNEI. V lost 2 bases to trimming and J lost 11 bases, with 18 bases between them. The CDR3 totals 14 residues. CDR3 sequence (DNA): TGTGCCAGCAGTGAAATAATCGCTTTAGAAGAGCAGTACTTC. Amino acids: CASSEIIALEEQYF.

The chain recombines TRBV6-1 with TRBJ2-7; 7 bases align to TRBD1. There are 15 residues in the CDR3. The V and J ends lost 1 base and 4 bases, in that order; junction bases with no gene match: 7. Germline CDR1 MNHNS, CDR2 SASEGT. CDR3 coding DNA: TGTGCCAGCAGTGAAGGACAGGGCTCCCTATACGAGCAGTACTTC. Its translation is CASSEGQGSLYEQYF.

This chain connects TRBV11-2 to TRBJ2-1, with a possible D match to TRBD1 (5 bases). Germline CDR1 and CDR2: SGHAT and FQNNGV. The CDR3 is 16 residues long. V was pared by 5 bases and J by 0 bases, with 14 bases between. The CDR3 loop reads CASSPGRGSSYNEQFF. The CDR3 DNA reads TGTGCCAGCAGCCCAGGAAGGGGTAGCTCCTACAATGAGCAGTTCTTC.

This clone was detected only a few times. The chain has TRBV30 and TRBJ2-7; the D gene is possibly TRBD2 (6 bases). V lost 5 bases and J 4 bases, leaving 9 bases between the germline ends. Per germline, CDR1 GTSNPN and CDR2 SVGIG (reference sequence). The length of the CDR3 is 11 residues. The CDR3 DNA is TGTGCCTGGGCCCGGGAGTACGAGCAGTACTTC. It is translated as CAWAREYEQYF.

The chain combines TRBV7-8 with TRBJ1-1, with 7 bases matching TRBD1. The CDR3 has 13 residues. Germline V gene data show CDR1 as SGHVS and CDR2 as FQNEAQ. Trimming removed 5 bases from V and 1 base from J; junction bases left unmatched: 1. DNA of the CDR3: TGTGCCAGCAGCGGGGACAGGAACACTGAAGCTTTCTTT. It encodes CASSGDRNTEAFF.

The chain has TRBV19 and TRBJ2-2, with D maybe TRBD2 (6 bases). Germline assignment: CDR1 LNHDA and CDR2 SQIVND (reference sequence). The CDR3 extends over 15 amino acids. Trimming left V 6 bases short and J 2 bases short, with 13 bases between. The CDR3 sequence: CASRWTTYNTGELFF. DNA of the CDR3: TGTGCCAGTAGGTGGACTACCTATAACACCGGGGAGCTGTTTTTT. The full variable domain, completed using reference TRBV19 and TRBJ2-2, is DGGITQSPKYLFRKEGQNVTLSCEQNLNHDAMYWYRQDPGQGLRLIYYSQIVNDFQKGDIAEGYSVSREKKESFPLTVTSAQKNPTAFYLCASRWTTYNTGELFFGEGSRLTVL.

The chain uses TRBV6-1 and TRBJ1-5; D is uncertain. CDR3 length: 17 amino acids. Germline values: CDR1 MNHNS, CDR2 SASEGT. Trimming took 0 bases from V and 0 from J, leaving 12 bases between them. The CDR3 sequence: CASSEAIGIYSNQPQHF. The CDR3 DNA reads as TGTGCCAGCAGTGAAGCGATCGGGATCTATAGCAATCAGCCCCAGCATTTT.

The V and J genes are TRBV29-1 and TRBJ1-2; 10 bases fit TRBD1. The germline CDR1 and CDR2 sequences are SQVTM and ANQGSEA. J was trimmed by 7 bases and V by 7 bases; bases with no gene match: 9. This CDR3 is 13 amino acids long. The CDR3 DNA reads TGCAGCGGCTACGGACAGGGGGAGGCTGGCTACACCTTC. Its protein product is CSGYGQGEAGYTF. The full variable domain, with the rest looked up from reference TRBV29-1 and TRBJ1-2, is SAVISQKPSRDICQRGTSLTIQCQVDSQVTMMFWYRQQPGQSLTLIATANQGSEATYESGFVIDKFPISRPNLTFSTLTVSNMSPEDSSIYLCSGYGQGEAGYTFGSGTRLTVV.

The V call is TRBV27, the J call TRBJ1-1, with a weak D call TRBD1 (6 bases). Germline V gives CDR1 MNHEY, CDR2 SMNVEV (reference sequence). The CDR3 totals 14 residues. Trimming shortened V by 5 bases and J by 2 bases, and 12 bases separated the two germline ends. CDR3 nucleotides: TGTGCCAGCAGTGCCCGACAGGCCAACACTGAAGCTTTCTTT. Protein sequence: CASSARQANTEAFF.

CDR3 residues: CASSSTQGTSGANVLTF. DNA of the CDR3: TGTGCCAGCAGCTCAACACAGGGTACATCTGGGGCCAACGTCCTGACTTTC. The genes are TRBV7-9 and TRBJ2-6; the D gene is possibly TRBD1 (6 bases). Germline lookup yields CDR1 SEHNR and CDR2 FQNEAQ (reference sequence). V was clipped by 4 bases and J by 1 base, with 14 bases between them. The CDR3 length is 17 residues. The full variable domain, with the rest looked up from reference TRBV7-9 and TRBJ2-6, is DTGVSQNPRHKITKRGQNVTFRCDPISEHNRLYWYRQTLGQGPEFLTYFQNEAQLEKSRLLSDRFSAERPKGSFSTLEIQRTEQGDSAMYLCASSSTQGTSGANVLTFGAGSRLTVL.

J is TRBJ1-1 and V is TRBV18; D is possibly TRBD1 (5 bases). The CDR3 covers 18 residues. V dropped 4 bases and J dropped 1 base, with 22 bases sitting between them. The germline gives CDR1 KGHSH, CDR2 LQKENI. In DNA, the CDR3 is TGTGCCAGCTCACGGAGGGGTGATTCGGGAAACCCGAACACTGAAGCTTTCTTT. Its translation: CASSRRGDSGNPNTEAFF.

The chain has TRBV5-1 and TRBJ1-1; D unresolved. The V gene lost 2 bases and the J gene lost 11 bases, with 10 bases spanning the gap. CDR1 and CDR2 (germline): SGHRS, YFSETQ. The CDR3 is made up of 11 amino acids. The CDR3 reads CASSFGSSAFF. Here the CDR3 DNA reads TGCGCCAGCAGCTTCGGGTCATCCGCTTTCTTT.